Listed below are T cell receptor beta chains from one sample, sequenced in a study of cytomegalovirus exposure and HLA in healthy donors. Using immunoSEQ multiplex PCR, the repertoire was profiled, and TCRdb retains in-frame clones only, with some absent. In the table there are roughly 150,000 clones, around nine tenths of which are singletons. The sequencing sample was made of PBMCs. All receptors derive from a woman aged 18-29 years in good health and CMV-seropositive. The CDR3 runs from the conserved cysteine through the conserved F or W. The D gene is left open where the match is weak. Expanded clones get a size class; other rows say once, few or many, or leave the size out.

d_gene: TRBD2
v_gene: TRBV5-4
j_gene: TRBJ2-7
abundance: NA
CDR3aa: CASSRTSGSSYEQYF
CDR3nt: TGTGCCAGCAGCAGGACTAGCGGTAGCTCCTACGAGCAGTACTTC

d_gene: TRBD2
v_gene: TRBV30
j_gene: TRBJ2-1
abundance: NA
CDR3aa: CAWSGPGLASNEQFF
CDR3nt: TGTGCCTGGAGTGGCCCGGGACTAGCGTCTAATGAGCAGTTCTTC

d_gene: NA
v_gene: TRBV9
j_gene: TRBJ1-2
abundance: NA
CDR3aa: CASSAKDSKNYGYTF
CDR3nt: TGTGCCAGCAGCGCCAAGGACAGCAAGAACTATGGCTACACCTTC

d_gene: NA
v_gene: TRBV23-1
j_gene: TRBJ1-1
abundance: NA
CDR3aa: CASRQGIAEAFF
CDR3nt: TGCGCCAGCAGACAGGGTATCGCTGAAGCTTTCTTT

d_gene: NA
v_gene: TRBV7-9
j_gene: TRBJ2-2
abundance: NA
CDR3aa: CASSFRRDQAGPNTGELFF
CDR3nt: TGTGCCAGCAGCTTTCGAAGAGACCAAGCGGGTCCGAACACCGGGGAGCTGTTTTTT

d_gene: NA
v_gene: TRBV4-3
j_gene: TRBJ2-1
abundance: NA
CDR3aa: CASSQSLADEQFF
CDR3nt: TGCGCCAGCAGCCAATCACTAGCAGATGAGCAGTTCTTC

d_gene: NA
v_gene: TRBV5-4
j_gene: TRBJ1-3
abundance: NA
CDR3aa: CASSPGLLNSGNTIYF
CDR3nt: TGTGCCAGCAGCCCGGGACTCCTAAACTCTGGAAACACCATATATTTT

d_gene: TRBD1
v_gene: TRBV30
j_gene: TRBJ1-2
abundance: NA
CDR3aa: CAWSEDRGNYGYTF
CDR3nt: TGTGCCTGGAGTGAGGACAGGGGGAACTATGGCTACACCTTC

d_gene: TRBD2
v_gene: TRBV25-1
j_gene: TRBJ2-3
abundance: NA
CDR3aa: CASSDPRLTSGITDTQYF
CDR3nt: TGTGCCAGCAGTGACCCCCGTTTGACTAGCGGGATCACAGATACGCAGTATTTT

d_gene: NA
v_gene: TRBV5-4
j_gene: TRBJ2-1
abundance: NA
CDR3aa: CASSFRGGDEQFF
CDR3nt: TGTGCCAGCAGTTTTAGGGGGGGCGATGAGCAGTTCTTC

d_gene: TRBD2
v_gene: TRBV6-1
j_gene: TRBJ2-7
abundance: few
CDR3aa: CASSKGLAGQYF
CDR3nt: TGTGCCAGCAGTAAGGGACTAGCGGGACAGTACTTC

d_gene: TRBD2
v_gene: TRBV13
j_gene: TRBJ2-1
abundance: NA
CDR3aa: CASSSKREGHNEQFF
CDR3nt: TGTGCCAGCAGCTCGAAACGGGAGGGGCACAATGAGCAGTTCTTC

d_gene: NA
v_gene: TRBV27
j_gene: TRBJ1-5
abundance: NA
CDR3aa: CASRPSLGNQPQHF
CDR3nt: TGTGCCAGCAGGCCCAGTTTGGGCAATCAGCCCCAGCATTTT

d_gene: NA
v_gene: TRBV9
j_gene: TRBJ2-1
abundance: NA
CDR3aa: CASSVVTAVEQFF
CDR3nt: TGTGCCAGCAGCGTAGTAACGGCGGTTGAGCAGTTCTTC

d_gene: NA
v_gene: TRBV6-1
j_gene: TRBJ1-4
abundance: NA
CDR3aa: CASSVKVRGEKLFF
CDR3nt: TGTGCCAGCAGTGTGAAGGTAAGGGGGGAAAAACTGTTTTTT

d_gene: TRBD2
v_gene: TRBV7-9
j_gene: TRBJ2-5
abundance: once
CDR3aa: CASSATGLAETQYF
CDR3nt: TGTGCCAGCAGCGCCACGGGACTAGCAGAGACCCAGTACTTC